What follows are 18 T cell receptor beta chains derived from one specimen sequenced in a study of cytomegalovirus exposure and HLA in healthy donors. A multiplex PCR was run with 60 Vbeta primers and 13 Jbeta primers. Sequencing was performed with immunoSEQ multiplex PCR; in TCRdb, only in-frame clones are kept and a portion is missing. The repertoire holds around 130,000 clones, with roughly 88% as singletons. Sequencing was carried out using PBMCs. The origin of the receptors is a woman between 35 and 50 years old in good health and CMV-seronegative.

This chain connects TRBV28 to TRBJ1-2; TRBD1 aligns across 7 bases. From germline, CDR1 is MDHEN and CDR2 SYDVKM. The V gene end was trimmed by 4 bases and the J gene end by 3 bases; junction bases not matched to a gene: 5. This CDR3 contains 14 residues. The CDR3 is CASSSSGTDYGYTF. DNA for the CDR3: TGTGCCAGCAGTTCCTCCGGGACAGACTATGGCTACACCTTC.

A single count supports this clone. The chain employs TRBV5-1 and TRBJ1-2; TRBD1 aligns across 7 bases. The CDR3 is 13 residues long. Germline values: CDR1 SGHRS, CDR2 YFSETQ. V lost 4 bases, J lost 6 bases, and 6 bases stayed unmatched. The CDR3 loop is CASSAGTVDGYTF. CDR3 coding DNA: TGCGCCAGCAGCGCGGGGACAGTAGATGGCTACACCTTC.

The chain joins TRBV5-1 to TRBJ2-1, with 8 positions matching TRBD2. V dropped 1 base and J dropped 9; count of bases not matched to a gene: 12. Germline V lookup: CDR1 SGHRS, CDR2 YFSETQ. CDR3 length: 16 amino acids. The CDR3 DNA reads as TGCGCCAGCAGCTTGACAGCTAGCGGGCCCTGGGGTGAGCAGTTCTTC. Protein product: CASSLTASGPWGEQFF.

The rearrangement uses TRBV7-2 and TRBJ1-6; tentatively, D is TRBD1 (5 bases). V gave up 2 bases and J gave up 5 bases, with 13 bases separating them. CDR3 length: 16 amino acids. Germline CDR1 and CDR2: SGHTA and FQGNSA. CDR3 nucleotide sequence: TGTGCCAGCAGCTTAAGGGCAAGGGGTAATAATTCACCCCTCCACTTT. Residues: CASSLRARGNNSPLHF.

The rearrangement uses TRBV7-2 and TRBJ2-3, with a weak D call TRBD2 (5 bases). Per the germline V gene, CDR1 is SGHTA and CDR2 is FQGNSA. Trimming removed 5 bases from V and 5 bases from J, with 14 bases in between. This CDR3 has 14 residues. Here the CDR3 reads CASSHGLLEDTQYF. The CDR3 coding sequence is TGTGCCAGCAGCCACGGACTGCTCGAAGATACGCAGTATTTT.

This clone was observed a single time. One end of the junction fails to match germline, which may point to a read error. The chain links TRBV7-9 to TRBJ1-4; D perhaps matches TRBD1 (5 bases). This CDR3 is 16 amino acids long. Germline values: CDR1 SEHNR, CDR2 FQNEAQ (reference sequence). The CDR3 here is CSSSLASGATNEKLFF. The CDR3 DNA reads TGTTCCAGCAGCTTAGCCTCGGGGGCAACTAATGAAAAACTGTTTTTT.

About this clone itself: At one end, the junction sequence differs from germline, possibly due to a read error. The chain uses TRBV7-9 and TRBJ2-7; D may be TRBD1 (6 bases). The CDR3 is 14 amino acids. The V gene's germline CDR1 is SEHNR and CDR2 FQNEAQ (reference sequence). The CDR3 sequence is CSSSHAGVTYEQYF. The CDR3 DNA follows: TGTTCCAGCAGCCACGCAGGGGTTACCTACGAGCAGTACTTC.

Note on this clone: The same CDR3 also results from other DNA sequences found in this sample. V usage is TRBV5-1 and J usage is TRBJ2-1, with TRBD2 matching over 10 bases. CDR1 SGHRS and CDR2 YFSETQ come from the germline V gene. The CDR3 spans 15 residues. The J segment lost 4 bases and the V segment lost 4 bases, leaving 5 bases of the junction unmatched. CDR3 protein: CASSPGTSAYNEQFF. CDR3 nucleotide sequence: TGCGCCAGCAGCCCCGGGACTAGCGCTTACAATGAGCAGTTCTTC.

The V and J genes are TRBV4-1 and TRBJ1-1, with D tentatively TRBD1 (5 bases). Germline V gene sequence: CDR1 MGHRA, CDR2 YSYEKL. This CDR3 contains 13 residues. Deletions cut 6 bases from V and 5 bases from J, with 13 bases between. Written as DNA, the CDR3 is TGCGCCAGCAGTGGGCAGGGCCAGACTGAAGCTTTCTTT. This encodes CASSGQGQTEAFF.

The chain links TRBV7-9 to TRBJ2-1, with D perhaps TRBD1 (6 bases). Germline lookup yields CDR1 SEHNR and CDR2 FQNEAQ (reference sequence). This CDR3 spans 14 amino acids. The CDR3: CSGQRGSSYNEQFF. CDR3 DNA: TGTTCCGGTCAAAGGGGGTCATCCTACAATGAGCAGTTCTTC.

The V call is TRBV13, the J call TRBJ2-1, with 8 bases matching TRBD2. The CDR3 sequence is 15 residues long. CDR1 and CDR2 from the germline V gene are PRHDT and FYEKMQ (reference sequence). V gave up 8 bases and J gave up 1 base; unmatched junction bases: 7. The CDR3 DNA reads TGTGCCAGCGGATTACTAGCGGTTTCCTACAATGAGCAGTTCTTC. Amino acid sequence: CASGLLAVSYNEQFF. The variable domain in full, with the rest retrieved from reference TRBV13 and TRBJ2-1, is AAGVIQSPRHLIKEKRETATLKCYPIPRHDTVYWYQQGPGQDPQFLISFYEKMQSDKGSIPDRFSAQQFSDYHSELNMSSLELGDSALYFCASGLLAVSYNEQFFGPGTRLTVL.

The rearrangement uses TRBV28 and TRBJ1-5; D ambiguous. The CDR3 extends over 12 amino acids. CDR1 and CDR2 (germline): MDHEN, SYDVKM. Trimming shortened V by 2 bases and J by 10 bases, and 9 bases separated the two germline ends. The CDR3 DNA follows: TGTGCCAGCAGTTTAAGCGGGAAACCCCAGCATTTT. The encoded protein is CASSLSGKPQHF.

This chain links TRBV5-4 with TRBJ2-2, with 8 bases matching TRBD1. Germline V gene lookup returns CDR1 SGHNT and CDR2 YYREEE (reference sequence). J gave up 5 bases and V 4 bases, and 7 bases lay outside the gene matches. The CDR3 totals 15 residues. The CDR3, as DNA: TGTGCCAGCAGCCAACTGACAGGGGTGACCGGGGAGCTGTTTTTT. Protein sequence: CASSQLTGVTGELFF.

The chain is built from TRBV7-2 and TRBJ2-3; 9 positions agree with TRBD1. This CDR3 region has 17 residues. V lost 4 bases to trimming and J lost 6 bases; unmatched junction nucleotides: 14. Per the germline V gene, CDR1 is SGHTA and CDR2 is FQGNSA. The CDR3 loop reads CASSYRGTGTLRDTQYF. The CDR3 nucleotides are TGTGCCAGCAGCTACAGGGGGACAGGGACTCTCCGCGATACGCAGTATTTT.

For this clone: At one of its ends the junction is not consistent with the germline gene, which may arise from a read error. The chain recombines TRBV6-5 with TRBJ2-5, with D possibly being TRBD1 (6 bases). The CDR3 is made up of 13 amino acids. Germline V gene lookup returns CDR1 MNHEY and CDR2 SVGAGI. The CDR3 sequence is CASGYAGTKTQYF. CDR3 DNA: TGTGCCAGCGGTTACGCAGGGACAAAGACCCAGTACTTC.

This chain joins TRBV5-6 and TRBJ2-6; TRBD1 matches at 8 bases. V was pared by 3 bases and J by 0 bases, with 8 bases of the junction left unmatched. The CDR3 consists of 18 residues. CDR1 and CDR2 (germline): SGHDT, YYEEEE. The CDR3 loop is CASSSSGTGISGANVLTF. The CDR3 bases are TGTGCCAGCAGCTCATCCGGGACAGGCATCTCTGGGGCCAACGTCCTGACTTTC.

The gene calls are TRBV7-8 and TRBJ2-1, with TRBD2 matching over 7 bases. Germline lookup yields CDR1 SGHVS and CDR2 FQNEAQ. This CDR3 has 14 amino acids. The ends lost 7 bases at V and 5 bases at J; junction bases unmatched: 8. In DNA form, the CDR3 reads TGTGCCAGCAACGACTTGGCGGGAGACAATGAGCAGTTCTTC. It yields the protein CASNDLAGDNEQFF.

The V gene is TRBV2, the J gene TRBJ2-1, with 10 bases that match TRBD2. CDR1 is SNHLY and CDR2 is FYNNEI in the germline V gene. J gave up 0 bases and V 8 bases, and 19 bases lay outside the gene matches. The length of the CDR3 is 20 residues. CDR3 bases: TGTGCCAGCGGCGTCTCGGGGAGAGGACTAGCGGCTGGCTCCTACAATGAGCAGTTCTTC. Translated: CASGVSGRGLAAGSYNEQFF. Supplemented by reference TRBV2 and TRBJ2-1, the full variable domain reads EPEVTQTPSHQVTQMGQEVILRCVPISNHLYFYWYRQILGQKVEFLVSFYNNEISEKSEIFDDQFSVERPDGSNFTLKIRSTKLEDSAMYFCASGVSGRGLAAGSYNEQFFGPGTRLTVL.